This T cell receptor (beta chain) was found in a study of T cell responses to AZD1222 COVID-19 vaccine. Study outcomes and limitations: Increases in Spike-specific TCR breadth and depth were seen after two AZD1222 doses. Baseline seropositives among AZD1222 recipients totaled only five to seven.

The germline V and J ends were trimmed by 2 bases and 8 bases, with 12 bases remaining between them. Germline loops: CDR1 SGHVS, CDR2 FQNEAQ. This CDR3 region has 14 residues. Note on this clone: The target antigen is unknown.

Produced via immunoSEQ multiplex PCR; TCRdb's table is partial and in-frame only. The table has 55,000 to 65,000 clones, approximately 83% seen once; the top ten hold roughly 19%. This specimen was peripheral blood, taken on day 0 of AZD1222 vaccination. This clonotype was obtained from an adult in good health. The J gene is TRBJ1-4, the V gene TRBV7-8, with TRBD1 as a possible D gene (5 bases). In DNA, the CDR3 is TGTGCCAGCAGCTTACGCCAGGGTTACGAAAAACTGTTTTTT. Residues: CASSLRQGYEKLFF.